The clone carrying this T cell receptor beta chain was seen ten or more times. Antigen unknown. The data stem from a study of breast tumors, draining lymph nodes, adjacent tissues. Study results and caveats: Tumor TCR diversity was below lymph nodes but above nontumor tissue. Tumor T cell lymph node origin was a supported hypothesis, not proven.

Samples came from axillary lymph nodes draining the breast cancer. The length of the CDR3 is 15 residues. J was trimmed by 7 bases and V by 5 bases; bases with no gene match: 7. MiXCR, run by TCRdb on the multiplex PCR reads, gives a single entry per CDR3 protein. In the table there are roughly 220,000 distinct CDR3 sequences, 30% to 35% of which are singletons. Material: axillary lymph node tissue. The sequence was obtained from a female donor with breast cancer. Some clones in this sample may be carry-over from other donors' samples. The chain recombines TRBV12-3 or TRBV12-4 with TRBJ2-2; 10 bases align to TRBD1. As DNA, the CDR3 is TGTGCCAGCAGTCCCTGGACAGGGGGGATCGGGGAGCTGTTTTTT. Translating gives CASSPWTGGIGELFF.